This is a list of T cell receptor beta chains from one sample in a study of blood T cell repertoires in COVID-19. The table came from immunoSEQ multiplex PCR; TCRdb's copy has only in-frame clones and leaves some out. The sample yields about 260,000 clones, less than 90% seen once. Input material: PBMCs or T cells enriched from blood (not recorded which). These receptors were obtained from a woman between 50 and 59 years old who had recovered from COVID-19. Each CDR3 is given with its conserved first and last residue. D genes are given only for firm matches. A clone size is listed for some rows: how often the clone was seen (once, few, many), or a class if it is expanded.

d_call	clone_size	j_call	v_call	cdr3_aa	cdr3_nt
TRBD2	.	TRBJ2-3	TRBV27	CASSLLAGGPATDTQYF	TGTGCCAGCAGTTTACTAGCGGGAGGGCCTGCCACAGATACGCAGTATTTT
TRBD1	few	TRBJ1-5	TRBV28	CASRTGGGQPQHF	TGTGCCAGCAGGACAGGGGGCGGTCAGCCCCAGCATTTT
.	.	TRBJ2-5	TRBV11-2	CASSPGAAAPLQETQYF	TGTGCCAGCAGCCCAGGTGCAGCGGCTCCCTTACAAGAGACCCAGTACTTC
TRBD2	.	TRBJ2-2	TRBV7-2	CASSLANPGGGELFF	TGTGCCAGCAGCTTAGCGAATCCGGGAGGCGGGGAGCTGTTTTTT
.	.	TRBJ1-1	TRBV15	CATSQDMNTEAFF	TGTGCCACCAGCCAAGACATGAACACTGAAGCTTTCTTT
.	.	TRBJ1-1	TRBV4-1	CASSHNRDSGEAFF	TGCGCCAGCAGCCACAACCGGGATTCAGGAGAAGCTTTCTTT
.	few	TRBJ2-5	TRBV5-8	CASSSGTFGARTQYF	TGTGCCAGCAGCAGCGGGACATTCGGAGCCCGGACCCAGTACTTC
TRBD1	.	TRBJ2-3	TRBV28	CASSLTGQGTDTQYF	TGTGCCAGCAGTCTCACGGGACAGGGCACAGATACGCAGTATTTT
.	once	TRBJ2-1	TRBV6-5	CASRAQVSYNEQFF	TGTGCCAGCAGGGCTCAGGTGTCCTACAATGAGCAGTTCTTC
.	.	TRBJ2-7	TRBV18	CASSPGSSGLSYEQYF	TGTGCCAGCTCGCCGGGGAGCTCGGGACTGAGCTACGAGCAGTACTTC
TRBD2	.	TRBJ2-1	TRBV10-2	CASSASAGVHEQFF	TGCGCCAGCAGTGCGTCAGCGGGAGTTCATGAGCAGTTCTTC
.	.	TRBJ2-7	TRBV28	CASSLYTGTSSYEQYF	TGTGCCAGCAGTTTATACACCGGGACAAGCTCCTACGAGCAGTACTTC
TRBD1	.	TRBJ1-4	TRBV10-3	CAISERGTGVNEKLFF	TGTGCCATCAGTGAAAGGGGGACAGGGGTCAATGAAAAACTGTTTTTT
.	.	TRBJ2-7	TRBV4-3	CASSRRSSGGYEQYF	TGCGCCAGCAGCCGGAGGAGTTCCGGTGGCTACGAGCAGTACTTC
.	.	TRBJ2-7	TRBV5-6	CASSRRGYEQYF	TGTGCCAGCAGTCGTCGAGGGTACGAGCAGTACTTC
TRBD2	few	TRBJ2-1	TRBV2	CASSWRLAGRAFNEQFF	TGTGCCAGCAGCTGGCGGCTAGCGGGACGGGCCTTCAATGAGCAGTTCTTC
.	.	TRBJ2-1	TRBV19	CASSIVKRELGNEQFF	TGTGCCAGTAGTATAGTTAAGAGGGAGTTGGGAAATGAGCAGTTCTTC
.	few	TRBJ1-4	TRBV7-9	CASSLEMNREQLFF	TGTGCCAGCAGCTTAGAAATGAACAGGGAACAACTGTTTTTT
.	.	TRBJ1-5	TRBV28	CASTPGVQPQHF	TGTGCCAGCACCCCCGGGGTTCAGCCCCAGCATTTT
TRBD2	.	TRBJ2-1	TRBV7-9	CASSTLGGGLAGGHPGDEQFF	TGTGCCAGCAGCACCCTCGGGGGGGGACTAGCGGGAGGACACCCCGGGGATGAGCAGTTCTTC
.	.	TRBJ1-6	TRBV3-1/TRBV3-2	CASSQSAGLRTRGNSPLHF	TGTGCCAGCAGCCAATCAGCGGGACTCCGAACCCGGGGTAATTCACCCCTCCACTTT
TRBD1	once	TRBJ2-7	TRBV28	CASNTPGQGSNYEQYF	TGTGCCAGCAATACTCCGGGACAGGGGAGTAATTACGAGCAGTACTTC
TRBD2	.	TRBJ2-1	TRBV11-2	CASSSRRTSGYYNEQFF	TGTGCCAGCAGCTCCCGCCGGACTAGCGGGTACTACAATGAGCAGTTCTTC
TRBD2	.	TRBJ2-5	TRBV20-1	CSASTGEGRVFETQYF	TGCAGTGCTAGTACCGGGGAGGGGAGAGTGTTCGAGACCCAGTACTTC
.	.	TRBJ1-2	TRBV4-3	CASSSRDTSNYGYTF	TGCGCCAGCAGCTCCCGGGACACTTCTAACTATGGCTACACCTTC
TRBD1	.	TRBJ1-5	TRBV5-1	CASSVTGGEGQPQHF	TGCGCCAGCAGCGTCACAGGGGGCGAAGGTCAGCCCCAGCATTTT
.	.	TRBJ2-5	TRBV5-4	CASSLGQQETQYF	TGTGCCAGCAGCTTGGGCCAGCAAGAGACCCAGTACTTC
.	.	TRBJ2-7	TRBV18	CASSPAGEISYEQYF	TGTGCCAGCTCACCAGCAGGGGAGATATCCTACGAGCAGTACTTC
TRBD1	few	TRBJ2-7	TRBV14	CASSLGWGTGRNAYEQYF	TGTGCCAGCAGCCTCGGGTGGGGGACAGGCCGCAATGCCTACGAGCAGTACTTC
.	few	TRBJ1-6	TRBV28	CASRSPPRVADSPLHF	TGTGCCAGCAGGTCTCCCCCGAGGGTGGCGGATTCACCCCTCCACTTT
TRBD2	.	TRBJ2-1	TRBV7-2	CASTLSLAGLDNEQFF	TGTGCCAGCACCCTTTCTCTAGCGGGGCTTGACAATGAGCAGTTCTTC
.	.	TRBJ1-2	TRBV5-5	CASSLEFRRPDYGYTF	TGTGCCAGCAGCTTGGAATTTCGGCGGCCAGACTATGGCTACACCTTC
TRBD1	.	TRBJ1-5	TRBV28	CASRGQGTSQPQHF	TGTGCCAGCAGAGGACAGGGAACGAGTCAGCCCCAGCATTTT
TRBD1	once	TRBJ1-2	TRBV6-5	CASSYSDRGYGYTF	TGTGCCAGCAGTTACTCGGACAGGGGTTATGGCTACACCTTC
TRBD2	once	TRBJ2-5	TRBV28	CASSSGGARKETQYF	TGTGCCAGCAGTAGCGGGGGGGCGCGCAAAGAGACCCAGTACTTC
TRBD1	.	TRBJ1-2	TRBV29-1	CSVHRGLGGYTF	TGCAGCGTTCACAGGGGGCTTGGTGGCTACACCTTC
TRBD2	.	TRBJ2-1	TRBV28	CASSSRITGLAVTGSYNEQFF	TGTGCCAGCAGTTCTCGTATAACAGGACTAGCGGTAACCGGCTCCTACAATGAGCAGTTCTTC
TRBD1	.	TRBJ1-2	TRBV2	CASMRDRPNYGYTF	TGTGCCAGCATGAGGGACAGGCCTAACTATGGCTACACCTTC
.	.	TRBJ1-1	TRBV18	CASSPYMQGGFTEAFF	TGTGCCAGCTCACCCTATATGCAGGGAGGGTTCACTGAAGCTTTCTTT
TRBD1	.	TRBJ1-1	TRBV7-2	CASSLARTGTNTEAFF	TGTGCCAGCAGCTTAGCGAGGACAGGAACCAACACTGAAGCTTTCTTT
TRBD1	.	TRBJ1-5	TRBV3-1/TRBV3-2	CASSQDSGGGQPQHF	TGTGCCAGCAGCCAAGATTCAGGGGGCGGTCAGCCCCAGCATTTT
.	.	TRBJ2-7	TRBV21-1	CASSRARSEGHNEQYF	TGTGCCAGCAGCAGAGCGCGGTCGGAGGGTCACAACGAGCAGTACTTC
.	.	TRBJ1-2	TRBV6-5	CASSYSTATTLYGYTF	TGTGCCAGCAGTTACTCGACAGCTACCACACTATATGGCTACACCTTC
.	.	TRBJ1-5	TRBV30	CAWSGQGSNQPQHF	TGTGCCTGGAGCGGTCAGGGTAGCAATCAGCCCCAGCATTTT
.	.	TRBJ1-3	TRBV9	CASSAQQGAGNTIYF	TGTGCCAGCAGCGCCCAACAGGGAGCCGGAAACACCATATATTTT
.	.	TRBJ2-2	TRBV5-6	CASSSLWTRDITGELFF	TGTGCCAGCAGCTCCCTATGGACTCGGGATATCACCGGGGAGCTGTTTTTT
TRBD2	.	TRBJ2-3	TRBV7-9	CASSQKLSGNWGDTQYF	TGTGCCAGCAGCCAAAAATTAAGCGGGAATTGGGGAGATACGCAGTATTTT
TRBD1	.	TRBJ2-7	TRBV28	CASSFSGTGNDEQYF	TGTGCCAGCAGTTTCTCCGGGACAGGGAATGACGAGCAGTACTTC